Below, 27 T cell receptor beta chains from the same sample are listed, as sequenced in a study of T cell responses to AZD1222 COVID-19 vaccine. Profiled with immunoSEQ multiplex PCR; TCRdb holds only in-frame clones, not every one. The table has about 140,000 clones, over 75% seen once. The material sequenced was peripheral blood, taken on day 0 of AZD1222 vaccination. The source of these receptors is an adult in good health.

The chain carries TRBV29-1 and TRBJ1-1, with D possibly being TRBD1 (5 bases). Germline assignment: CDR1 SQVTM and CDR2 ANQGSEA. The CDR3 is made up of 16 amino acids. Between the trimmed V and J ends, which lost 1 base and 3 bases, there was a span of 18 bases. CDR3 sequence (DNA): TGCAGCGTTGAAGCGGGGACCAGGGTCCTAGACACTGAAGCTTTCTTT. It encodes CSVEAGTRVLDTEAFF.

The chain combines TRBV5-4 with TRBJ2-5, with 10 bases lining up with TRBD1. Germline lookup yields CDR1 SGHNT and CDR2 YYREEE (reference sequence). The CDR3 has 15 residues. Trimming cost V 3 bases and J 3 bases; bases outside gene matches: 5. The CDR3 sequence is CASSWRDRGKETQYF. In nucleotides, the CDR3 is TGTGCCAGCAGCTGGAGGGACAGGGGCAAAGAGACCCAGTACTTC.

CDR3 amino acids: CASETGVGFNEQYF. For the CDR3, the DNA is TGTGCCAGCGAAACAGGGGTCGGCTTTAATGAGCAGTACTTC. The gene calls are TRBV5-8 and TRBJ2-7, with 7 bases identical to TRBD1. CDR3 size: 14 residues. Germline V gene data show CDR1 as SGHTS and CDR2 as YDEGEE. V lost 7 bases to trimming and J lost 7 bases; unmatched junction nucleotides: 14.

The chain combines TRBV6-5 with TRBJ2-5, with 9 positions matching TRBD1. With 0 bases clipped from V and 5 bases from J, the junction kept 4 bases outside the gene matches. The length of the CDR3 is 15 residues. CDR1 and CDR2 (germline): MNHEY, SVGAGI. The CDR3, as DNA: TGTGCCAGCAGTTACTCGGGACAGGGATTGGAGACCCAGTACTTC. This encodes CASSYSGQGLETQYF.

This clone was counted a few times. The chain links TRBV2 to TRBJ2-7; 11 bases are a match to TRBD1. Germline V lookup: CDR1 SNHLY, CDR2 FYNNEI. This CDR3 is 15 amino acids long. J lost 4 bases, V lost 6 bases, and 8 bases had no gene match. CDR3 coding DNA: TGTGCCAGCAGGGCCGGGACAGGGGGAAATTACGAGCAGTACTTC. Amino acid sequence: CASRAGTGGNYEQYF.

This clone was seen a single time. The V call is TRBV27, the J call TRBJ2-3, with TRBD2 matching 8 bases. Germline V CDR1 and CDR2: MNHEY, SMNVEV (reference sequence). CDR3 length equals 12 residues. Unmatched junction bases numbered 11, after V lost 6 bases and J lost 15 bases. CDR3 DNA: TGTGCCAGCAGCCACCCGGGACTAGTTGCTTATTTT. Amino acids: CASSHPGLVAYF.

The V and J genes are TRBV5-5 and TRBJ1-4, with D unclear. The V end lost 4 bases, the J end lost 1 base, and 5 bases lay between the germline ends. CDR3 length: 13 amino acids. Germline CDR1 reads SGHKS; CDR2 reads YYEKEE (reference sequence). The DNA for the CDR3 is TGTGCCAGCAGCGGTTTAACTAATGAAAAACTGTTTTTT. This encodes CASSGLTNEKLFF.

The chain couples TRBV30 to TRBJ1-6; D remains unclear. The CDR3 totals 13 residues. The ends were cut back, 7 bases at V and 5 bases at J, with 12 bases in the middle. Germline V lookup: CDR1 GTSNPN, CDR2 SVGIG (reference sequence). CDR3 coding DNA: TGTGCCTTGGCAGGCGTCGATAATTCACCCCTCCACTTT. This translates into CALAGVDNSPLHF.

The chain combines TRBV7-9 with TRBJ1-4; D is undetermined. Germline V gene sequence: CDR1 SEHNR, CDR2 FQNEAQ (reference sequence). The CDR3 is 14 residues long. V was shortened by 4 bases and J by 0 bases, with 6 bases between the two germline ends. CDR3 nucleotide sequence: TGTGCCAGCAGCTCAGGTGCAACTAATGAAAAACTGTTTTTT. This codes for CASSSGATNEKLFF.

The CDR3: CASSNSRQPQHF. The CDR3 DNA is TGTGCCAGCAGCAACTCACGGCAGCCCCAGCATTTT. This chain links TRBV7-9 with TRBJ1-5; D not resolved. Germline-derived CDR1 and CDR2 are SEHNR and FQNEAQ (reference sequence). This CDR3 has 12 amino acids. Deletions cut 5 bases from V and 7 bases from J, with 9 bases between.

The V gene is TRBV14, the J gene TRBJ2-1; D is perhaps TRBD2 (5 bases). The CDR3 extends over 13 amino acids. V dropped 1 base and J dropped 6 bases, with 7 bases sitting between them. Germline V gives CDR1 SGHDN, CDR2 FVKESK. CDR3 coding DNA: TGTGCCAGCAGCCAAGGGGGAGCCAATGAGCAGTTCTTC. It specifies CASSQGGANEQFF.

This chain links TRBV28 with TRBJ1-2; no reliable D call. This CDR3 has 13 amino acids. The V and J ends lost 7 bases and 4 bases respectively, with 13 bases between them. Germline-derived CDR1 and CDR2 are MDHEN and SYDVKM. CDR3 sequence: CASTSHDIYGYTF. CDR3 DNA: TGTGCCAGCACCTCACACGACATCTATGGCTACACCTTC.

This sequence joins TRBV5-6 and TRBJ1-2, with a possible D match to TRBD1 (6 bases). Looked up from germline, CDR1 is SGHDT and CDR2 is YYEEEE. CDR3 length: 13 residues. Trimming took 6 bases from V and 3 from J, leaving 12 bases between them. The CDR3 nucleotides are TGTGCCAGCACCGGGGGGGCTTACTATGGCTACACCTTC. It encodes CASTGGAYYGYTF.

The chain has TRBV4-1 and TRBJ2-7; no reliable D call. Trimming pared 0 bases from V and 3 bases from J, leaving 12 bases between. The CDR3 has 15 residues. Germline assignment: CDR1 MGHRA and CDR2 YSYEKL. The CDR3 nucleotides read TGCGCCAGCAGCCAAGATCCCCCGGGTCTCTACGAGCAGTACTTC. Translated, it gives CASSQDPPGLYEQYF.

V gene TRBV5-5 combines with J gene TRBJ2-1, with no clear D. Trimming pared 2 bases from V and 9 bases from J, leaving 6 bases between. This CDR3 region has 11 residues. Per the germline V gene, CDR1 is SGHKS and CDR2 is YYEKEE (reference sequence). CDR3 protein: CASSLGPEQFF. The CDR3 nucleotides read TGTGCCAGCAGCTTAGGTCCTGAGCAGTTCTTC.

The genes are TRBV13 and TRBJ2-1, with no clear D. This CDR3 contains 11 residues. Germline CDR1 reads PRHDT; CDR2 reads FYEKMQ (reference sequence). V was clipped by 5 bases and J by 14 bases, with 13 bases between them. The DNA for the CDR3 is TGTGCCAGCAGCACGGGCCTCTCCGAGTTCTTC. As protein: CASSTGLSEFF.

This clone was recorded only once. The rearrangement uses TRBV5-4 and TRBJ2-5; TRBD2 matches 10 bases. Per the germline V gene, CDR1 is SGHNT and CDR2 is YYREEE (reference sequence). This CDR3 has 17 residues. V lost 0 bases to trimming and J lost 5 bases; unmatched junction nucleotides: 10. CDR3 bases: TGTGCCAGCAGCTTGGGAGCGGCTAGCGGGAGTAGGGAGACCCAGTACTTC. Amino acid sequence: CASSLGAASGSRETQYF.

V gene TRBV1 combines with J gene TRBJ2-1; the D call TRBD2 from the table was never checked on the DNA. TRBV1 is termed a pseudogene. There are 17 residues in the CDR3. CDR3 amino acids: CTSSQETWRDFYNEQFF. The CDR3 nucleotides are TGCACCAGCAGCCAAGAAACCTGGCGGGATTTCTACAATGAGCAGTTCTTC.

The chain joins TRBV2 to TRBJ1-5; D uncertain. Germline lookup yields CDR1 SNHLY and CDR2 FYNNEI. The CDR3 extends over 14 amino acids. V gave up 5 bases and J gave up 3 bases, with 11 bases separating them. This CDR3 is CASSLASFNQPQHF. DNA for the CDR3: TGTGCCAGCAGTTTGGCATCCTTCAATCAGCCCCAGCATTTT.

A word on this clone: Mismatch with germline at one junction end may stem from a read error. The chain couples TRBV15 to TRBJ2-7; a weak D match, TRBD2 (6 bases). Germline V gene data show CDR1 as LNHNV and CDR2 as YYDKDF (reference sequence). The CDR3 contains 13 residues. Here the CDR3 reads CATSRDVGTPSDF. For the CDR3, the DNA is TGTGCCACCAGCAGAGATGTTGGGACTCCATCCGACTTC.

The chain uses TRBV19 and TRBJ2-1, with 9 positions matching TRBD2. The V and J ends lost 3 bases and 6 bases, in that order; junction bases with no gene match: 12. The CDR3 is 17 residues long. The germline gives CDR1 LNHDA, CDR2 SQIVND (reference sequence). The CDR3 sequence is CASSMVAGEGPGNEQFF. As DNA, the CDR3 is TGTGCCAGTAGTATGGTAGCGGGAGAGGGGCCAGGCAATGAGCAGTTCTTC.

J is TRBJ2-2 and V is TRBV27; 7 positions match TRBD2. The CDR3 is 16 amino acids. CDR1 MNHEY and CDR2 SMNVEV come from the germline V gene (reference sequence). Unmatched junction bases numbered 10, after V lost 2 bases and J lost 7 bases. The CDR3 DNA reads as TGTGCCAGCAGTTTAAGGGCGGGAGTGGGCGGCGGGGAGCTGTTTTTT. As protein: CASSLRAGVGGGELFF.

This clone was observed once. This chain uses TRBV28 with TRBJ2-4; TRBD2 agrees at 7 bases. Germline V gene sequence: CDR1 MDHEN, CDR2 SYDVKM. J lost 1 base, V lost 5 bases, and 2 bases had no gene match. The CDR3 totals 14 residues. The CDR3 DNA follows: TGTGCCAGCAGTAAACTAGCGGCCAAAAACATTCAGTACTTC. It translates to CASSKLAAKNIQYF.

The V and J genes are TRBV19 and TRBJ1-2, with 8 bases aligning to TRBD1. CDR1 and CDR2 from the germline V gene are LNHDA and SQIVND (reference sequence). The CDR3 is made up of 15 amino acids. V shed 7 bases, J shed 1 base, and the junction held 8 bases outside the gene matches. CDR3 loop: CASIRSGGDNYGYTF. CDR3 DNA sequence: TGTGCCAGTATCCGATCAGGGGGCGATAACTATGGCTACACCTTC.

This chain's CDR3 is CATSREGGTTQYF. The CDR3 region has the DNA TGTGCCACCAGCAGAGAAGGAGGGACTACGCAGTATTTT. The chain links TRBV15 to TRBJ2-3, with TRBD2 as a possible D gene (6 bases). Germline V CDR1 and CDR2: LNHNV, YYDKDF (reference sequence). This CDR3 has 13 residues. Trimming removed 0 bases from V and 8 bases from J, with 9 bases in between. The variable domain in full, completed from reference TRBV15 and TRBJ2-3, reads DAMVIQNPRYQVTQFGKPVTLSCSQTLNHNVMYWYQQKSSQAPKLLFHYYDKDFNNEADTPDNFQSRRPNTSFCFLDIRSPGLGDTAMYLCATSREGGTTQYFGPGTRLTVL.

The chain links TRBV19 to TRBJ2-2; D remains unclear. The CDR3 has 15 residues. Trimming took 1 base from V and 1 from J, leaving 7 bases between them. Germline values: CDR1 LNHDA, CDR2 SQIVND (reference sequence). CDR3 DNA: TGTGCCAGTAGTATAGGGGCTTGGAACACCGGGGAGCTGTTTTTT. Translating gives CASSIGAWNTGELFF.

The chain recombines TRBV19 with TRBJ1-1; D not resolved. From germline, CDR1 is LNHDA and CDR2 SQIVND (reference sequence). The CDR3 consists of 13 residues. Trimming cost V 3 bases and J 3 bases, with 8 bases left between them. The CDR3 here is CASSMYRDTEAFF. The DNA of the CDR3 is TGTGCCAGTAGTATGTATAGGGACACTGAAGCTTTCTTT.